One T cell receptor (beta chain) is described in this entry. Its cognate antigen is unknown. This CDR3 contains 13 residues. Trimming cost V 8 bases and J 2 bases, with 10 bases left between them. Germline loops: CDR1 MNHNS, CDR2 SASEGT. The data stem from a study of cytomegalovirus exposure and HLA in healthy donors. The study ran its PCR with 60 Vbeta and 13 Jbeta primers. Produced via immunoSEQ multiplex PCR; TCRdb's table is partial and in-frame only. This table holds about 210,000 clones, 70% to 80% found once. Study findings and constraints: DRB1 showed the most TCR associations and HLA-C the fewest in a later analysis, as rates varied by HLA locus.

The sequencing input was PBMCs. The source of this sequence is a male donor in good health and CMV-seropositive. The rearrangement links TRBV6-1 to TRBJ1-5; no definite D call. The DNA for the CDR3 is TGTGCCAGCGCCGGGTTGCGCAATCAGCCCCAGCATTTT. Translation: CASAGLRNQPQHF.